This T cell receptor beta chain was recovered during a study of blood T cell repertoires in COVID-19. Study in general: Samples taken during acute and convalescent COVID-19 were collected in the United States, Italy and Spain. Sources were T cells, B-cell-depleted T cells, or PBMCs; the material itself was cDNA or gDNA.

Source study methods: Reference gene primer amplification in the assay estimated nucleated cell counts. Clones were read by immunoSEQ multiplex PCR, and TCRdb kept only the in-frame ones, dropping some. The V and J calls and clone size are taken from that table; D and trimming were inferred from the DNA. The sample consists of 180,000 or so clones, roughly 85% of them appearing once. CDR1 is MDHEN and CDR2 is SYDVKM in the germline V gene. Trimming took off 5 bases at V and 3 bases at J, with 10 bases between the two ends. The CDR3 has 13 residues. This TCR was recovered from a human donor with active or convalescent COVID-19. The donor label of this sample is uncertain. The rearrangement links TRBV28 to TRBJ2-5, with TRBD1 as a possible D gene (5 bases). The specimen sequenced was peripheral blood. The CDR3 DNA is TGTGCCAGCAGTATAATGGACAAAGAGACCCAGTACTTC. Residues: CASSIMDKETQYF.